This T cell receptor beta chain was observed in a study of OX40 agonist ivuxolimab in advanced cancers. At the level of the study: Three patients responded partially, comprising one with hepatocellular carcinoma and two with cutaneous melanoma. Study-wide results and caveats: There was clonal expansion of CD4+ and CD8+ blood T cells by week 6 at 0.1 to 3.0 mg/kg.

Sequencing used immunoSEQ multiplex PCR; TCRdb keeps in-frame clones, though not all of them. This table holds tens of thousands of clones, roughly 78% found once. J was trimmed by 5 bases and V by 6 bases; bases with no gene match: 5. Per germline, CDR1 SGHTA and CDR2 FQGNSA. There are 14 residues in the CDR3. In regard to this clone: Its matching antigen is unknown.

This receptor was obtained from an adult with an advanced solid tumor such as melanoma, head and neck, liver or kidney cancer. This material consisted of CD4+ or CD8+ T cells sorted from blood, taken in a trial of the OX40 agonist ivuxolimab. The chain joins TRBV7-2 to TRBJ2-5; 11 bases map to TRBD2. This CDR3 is CASRISGGAETQYF. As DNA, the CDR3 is TGTGCCAGCAGGATTAGCGGGGGGGCGGAGACCCAGTACTTC.